Given below is one T cell receptor beta chain in context. Some clones are missing from TCRdb's copy, which holds only in-frame ones; the method was immunoSEQ multiplex PCR. The sample carries some 2.1 million clones, less than 95% recorded once. This sample is part of a study of shared clonotypes between healthy human individuals. Naive CD8 isolation took CD45RO-negative cells positively selected for CCR7 and excluded terminally differentiated effector memory CD45RA+ cells. The germline CDR1 and CDR2 sequences are SEHNR and FQNEAQ (reference sequence). The CDR3 is 13 residues long. Trimming took off 3 bases at V and 2 bases at J, with 8 bases between the two ends.

This clonotype originated in a man aged 18 to 29 in good health. V gene TRBV7-9 combines with J gene TRBJ2-7; D unresolved. The material sequenced was naive CD8+ T cells sorted from blood. The CDR3 nucleotides are TGTGCCAGCAGCTTTGACGCAGCCTACGAGCAGTACTTC. The encoded protein is CASSFDAAYEQYF.